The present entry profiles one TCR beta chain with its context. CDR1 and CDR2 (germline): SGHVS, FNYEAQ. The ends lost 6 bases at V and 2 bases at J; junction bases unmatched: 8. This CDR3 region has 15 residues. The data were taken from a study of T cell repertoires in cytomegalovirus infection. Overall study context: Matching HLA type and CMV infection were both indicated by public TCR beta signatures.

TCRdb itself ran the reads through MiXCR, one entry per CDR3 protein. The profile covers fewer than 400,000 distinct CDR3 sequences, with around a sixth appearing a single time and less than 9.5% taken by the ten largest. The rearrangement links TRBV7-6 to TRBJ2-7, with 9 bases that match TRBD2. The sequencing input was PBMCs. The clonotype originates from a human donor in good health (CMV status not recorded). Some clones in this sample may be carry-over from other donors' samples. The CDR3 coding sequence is TGTGCCAGCAGTGGGGGGGCGGGAGGGCCCTACGAGCAGTACTTC. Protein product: CASSGGAGGPYEQYF.